This is a list of T cell receptor beta chains from one sample in a study of long-term antiretroviral therapy in people with HIV. Only in-frame clones appear in the TCRdb table, and some are missing; sequencing was by immunoSEQ multiplex PCR. The data show approximately 30,000 clones, with roughly 89% seen just once and 5.5% to 7% held by the top ten. The starting material was unsorted PBMCs, obtained 0.4 years after starting antiretroviral therapy. These receptors all come from a man in his late teens or twenties with HIV. Both conserved end residues are part of each CDR3. Fields, in order: J gene, D gene, V gene, CDR3 protein. D genes are given only for firm matches.

J gene: TRBJ2-1
D gene: .
V gene: TRBV7-6
CDR3 protein: CASSLTPGAVDNEQFF

J gene: TRBJ2-1
D gene: .
V gene: TRBV9
CDR3 protein: CASSVVGGRDEQFF

J gene: TRBJ2-7
D gene: .
V gene: TRBV9
CDR3 protein: CASSLTGTRVHEQYF

J gene: TRBJ1-1
D gene: .
V gene: TRBV18
CDR3 protein: CASSPVGGTEAFF

J gene: TRBJ1-2
D gene: TRBD1
V gene: TRBV5-4
CDR3 protein: CASSPTGGDGYTF

J gene: TRBJ1-2
D gene: .
V gene: TRBV7-9
CDR3 protein: CASSLALRGIAKDYGYTF

J gene: TRBJ1-2
D gene: .
V gene: TRBV29-1
CDR3 protein: CSVSRGELDYGYTF

J gene: TRBJ2-5
D gene: .
V gene: TRBV27
CDR3 protein: CASSLIAGRQETQYF

J gene: TRBJ1-2
D gene: .
V gene: TRBV10-2
CDR3 protein: CASRQGRGYTF

J gene: TRBJ1-1
D gene: .
V gene: TRBV7-9
CDR3 protein: CASSQTDNSAFF

J gene: TRBJ1-2
D gene: .
V gene: TRBV25-1
CDR3 protein: CASSERGQGYGYTF

J gene: TRBJ2-7
D gene: .
V gene: TRBV5-4
CDR3 protein: CASSLDTPGPYEQYF

J gene: TRBJ2-7
D gene: TRBD2
V gene: TRBV9
CDR3 protein: CASSVSGVTYEQYF

J gene: TRBJ1-5
D gene: .
V gene: TRBV19
CDR3 protein: CASSIEWGPSNQPQHF

J gene: TRBJ1-1
D gene: .
V gene: TRBV1
CDR3 protein: CTSSHSVPPAFF

J gene: TRBJ2-1
D gene: TRBD1
V gene: TRBV5-1
CDR3 protein: CASSYTGTAYNEQFF

J gene: TRBJ2-2
D gene: .
V gene: TRBV5-1
CDR3 protein: CASSFRVTGELFF

J gene: TRBJ2-3
D gene: .
V gene: TRBV4-1
CDR3 protein: CASSHRYQGFSTDTQYF

J gene: TRBJ2-7
D gene: .
V gene: TRBV18
CDR3 protein: CASSPLGYEQYF

J gene: TRBJ2-7
D gene: .
V gene: TRBV7-8
CDR3 protein: CASSFSRDGYEQYF

J gene: TRBJ1-2
D gene: .
V gene: TRBV11-2
CDR3 protein: CASSFGQSYGYTF

J gene: TRBJ2-7
D gene: TRBD1
V gene: TRBV4-3
CDR3 protein: CASSHGQGDYEQYF

J gene: TRBJ1-4
D gene: .
V gene: TRBV15
CDR3 protein: CATSRGRKEKLFF

J gene: TRBJ1-2
D gene: .
V gene: TRBV28
CDR3 protein: CASSSGGRGYGYTF

J gene: TRBJ1-2
D gene: TRBD1
V gene: TRBV7-6
CDR3 protein: CASSSRTGGYGYTF

J gene: TRBJ2-7
D gene: TRBD2
V gene: TRBV7-9
CDR3 protein: CASSSTTSVVQYF

J gene: TRBJ2-7
D gene: TRBD1
V gene: TRBV28
CDR3 protein: CASSFTGDEQYF

J gene: TRBJ2-3
D gene: TRBD2
V gene: TRBV5-5
CDR3 protein: CASSESGRGVDTQYF

J gene: TRBJ2-7
D gene: TRBD1
V gene: TRBV9
CDR3 protein: CASSVGDRGYEQYF

J gene: TRBJ2-7
D gene: .
V gene: TRBV4-1
CDR3 protein: CASSQEFSEYEQYF

J gene: TRBJ1-5
D gene: .
V gene: TRBV2
CDR3 protein: CASSLQAGNQPQHF

J gene: TRBJ1-5
D gene: .
V gene: TRBV7-2
CDR3 protein: CASSRGPNPDNQPQHF

J gene: TRBJ2-7
D gene: .
V gene: TRBV27
CDR3 protein: CASSFAGPYEQYF

J gene: TRBJ1-1
D gene: .
V gene: TRBV2
CDR3 protein: CASNRVEGDTEAFF

J gene: TRBJ2-7
D gene: .
V gene: TRBV6-5
CDR3 protein: CASSQTGTVYEQYF

J gene: TRBJ2-2
D gene: .
V gene: TRBV10-3
CDR3 protein: CAIYRGTQNTGELFF

J gene: TRBJ2-1
D gene: .
V gene: TRBV25-1
CDR3 protein: CASSRSQENYNEQFF

J gene: TRBJ2-7
D gene: TRBD1
V gene: TRBV10-3
CDR3 protein: CAISRDRDVGEQYF

J gene: TRBJ2-1
D gene: TRBD2
V gene: TRBV29-1
CDR3 protein: CSVEGVEGGNQLGNEQFF

J gene: TRBJ1-6
D gene: TRBD1
V gene: TRBV27
CDR3 protein: CASSSDRSYNSPLHF

J gene: TRBJ2-1
D gene: .
V gene: TRBV27
CDR3 protein: CASSLSSTYNEQFF

J gene: TRBJ2-7
D gene: TRBD1
V gene: TRBV19
CDR3 protein: CASSTGEVRYEQYF

J gene: TRBJ1-5
D gene: TRBD1
V gene: TRBV19
CDR3 protein: CATGTEYSNQPQHF

J gene: TRBJ1-1
D gene: .
V gene: TRBV5-1
CDR3 protein: CASSLGSSTEAFF

J gene: TRBJ1-2
D gene: TRBD1
V gene: TRBV6-6
CDR3 protein: CASRDRGPGYTF

J gene: TRBJ1-3
D gene: .
V gene: TRBV6-4
CDR3 protein: CARQGESSGNTIYF

J gene: TRBJ2-5
D gene: .
V gene: TRBV27
CDR3 protein: CASSLGGAWETQYF

J gene: TRBJ2-2
D gene: .
V gene: TRBV10-3
CDR3 protein: CAISERETGELFF

J gene: TRBJ2-2
D gene: .
V gene: TRBV11-1
CDR3 protein: CASSRDPTATGELFF

J gene: TRBJ2-7
D gene: .
V gene: TRBV6-5
CDR3 protein: CASSYSAESAYEQYF

J gene: TRBJ1-1
D gene: .
V gene: TRBV5-1
CDR3 protein: CASSLASWNTEAFF